The clone carrying this T cell receptor (beta chain) was found many times. CDR3 size: 16 residues. Germline CDR1 SGHTA, CDR2 FQGNSA. J lost 1 base, V lost 6 bases, and 8 bases had no gene match. The sample belongs to a study of neurological immune-mediated disorders. TCRdb fed the 5' RACE reads into MiXCR, producing one record per CDR3 protein. This table has about 92,000 distinct CDR3 sequences, around 3.6% appearing once. The receptor was derived from a woman aged 45 to 65 with multiple sclerosis. This chain uses TRBV7-2 with TRBJ2-2; 7 bases line up with TRBD1. Sample: PBMCs. The CDR3: CASSSRTGQNTGELFF. DNA for the CDR3: TGTGCCAGCAGTTCCCGGACAGGACAGAACACCGGGGAGCTGTTTTTT.